The rows below give T cell receptor beta chains drawn from one sample of a study of technical replicates of blood from a few donors. This table comes from immunoSEQ multiplex PCR, and its TCRdb copy is limited to in-frame clones, with some not included. The table shows approximately 84,000 clones, with roughly 98% occurring only once. The sample consisted of T cells isolated from PBMCs. The receptors shown here come from a human donor in good health. Each CDR3 is given with its conserved first and last residue. A D gene is named only where the DNA matches it firmly. Not all rows give a size; the values are once, few, many and, for expanded clones, a class.

clone size,V gene,J gene,D gene,CDR3 protein,CDR3 DNA
once,TRBV4-1,TRBJ1-1,NA,CASSQGGTTPEAFF,TGCGCCAGCAGCCAAGGAGGGACAACTCCTGAAGCTTTCTTT
NA,TRBV19,TRBJ2-6,NA,CASSIGSGFGANVLTF,TGTGCCAGTAGTATTGGATCAGGGTTTGGGGCCAACGTCCTGACTTTC
NA,TRBV4-1,TRBJ1-2,TRBD1,CASSQGTGDDRNGYTF,TGCGCCAGCAGCCAAGGGACAGGGGATGACCGTAATGGCTACACCTTC
NA,TRBV11-3,TRBJ1-1,NA,CASSLSGGDTEAFF,TGTGCCAGCAGCTTATCGGGGGGCGATACTGAAGCTTTCTTT
NA,TRBV6-1,TRBJ2-6,TRBD1,CASSGTGTGGPTAGANVLTF,TGTGCCAGCAGTGGAACCGGGACAGGGGGTCCGACGGCCGGGGCCAACGTCCTGACTTTC
NA,TRBV4-1,TRBJ2-1,TRBD2,CASSPRSSGVYNEQFF,TGCGCCAGCAGCCCCCGAAGCAGCGGGGTCTACAATGAGCAGTTCTTC
NA,TRBV7-9,TRBJ2-1,TRBD2,CATGAGATYNEQFF,TGTGCCACCGGGGCGGGAGCGACCTACAATGAGCAGTTCTTC
NA,TRBV6-1,TRBJ2-1,TRBD2,CASSEAVAGGPGDEQFF,TGTGCCAGCAGTGAGGCCGTAGCGGGGGGGCCGGGAGATGAGCAGTTCTTC
NA,TRBV7-8,TRBJ2-1,NA,CASGPRVLDEQFF,TGTGCCAGCGGCCCGCGGGTCTTAGATGAGCAGTTCTTC
NA,TRBV10-1,TRBJ2-3,NA,CASSEERFTDTQYF,TGCGCCAGCAGTGAGGAGAGATTCACAGATACGCAGTATTTT
NA,TRBV29-1,TRBJ2-7,NA,CNITPLDRQETWYEQYF,TGCAACATTACCCCCCTCGATCGACAGGAGACTTGGTACGAGCAGTACTTC
NA,TRBV7-2,TRBJ2-7,TRBD2,CASRREGLLSYEQYF,TGTGCCAGCAGACGGGAGGGGCTTTTATCCTACGAGCAGTACTTC
NA,TRBV7-9,TRBJ1-5,NA,CASSLSTGSQPQHF,TGTGCCAGCAGCTTATCGACAGGCAGTCAGCCCCAGCATTTT
NA,TRBV15,TRBJ2-2,NA,CATSRDRVAGLGTGELFF,TGTGCCACCAGCAGAGATCGTGTGGCAGGGCTAGGGACCGGGGAGCTGTTTTTT
NA,TRBV15,TRBJ2-7,NA,CATSRDRVTGSLNEQYF,TGTGCCACCAGCAGAGATCGGGTTACAGGGAGCTTGAACGAGCAGTACTTC
NA,TRBV20-1,TRBJ2-3,NA,CSARVENTQYF,TGCAGTGCTAGAGTAGAGAATACGCAGTATTTT
once,TRBV9,TRBJ2-1,NA,CASSVRVDYGEQFF,TGTGCCAGCAGCGTAAGAGTGGACTACGGTGAGCAGTTCTTC
NA,TRBV7-6,TRBJ1-1,TRBD1,CASSFRLRDSYRVPTEAFF,TGTGCCAGCAGCTTTAGGCTCCGGGACAGCTATCGGGTGCCGACTGAAGCTTTCTTT
NA,TRBV25-1,TRBJ2-2,NA,CASSELGEKKGTGELFF,TGTGCCAGCAGTGAATTAGGGGAAAAAAAGGGTACCGGGGAGCTGTTTTTT
NA,TRBV28,TRBJ2-2,TRBD2,CASTTPRTSGKALTGELFF,TGTGCCAGCACCACCCCCAGGACTAGCGGGAAGGCCCTAACCGGGGAGCTGTTTTTT
NA,TRBV5-6,TRBJ2-5,NA,CASSLRAKGYEETQYF,TGTGCCAGCAGCTTGAGGGCAAAGGGGTATGAAGAGACCCAGTACTTC
NA,TRBV6-5,TRBJ2-5,NA,CASTRRGGETQYF,TGTGCCAGCACCCGAAGGGGGGGGGAGACCCAGTACTTC
NA,TRBV30,TRBJ2-2,TRBD2,CAWSSGLATGELFF,TGTGCCTGGAGTAGTGGACTAGCTACCGGGGAGCTGTTTTTT
NA,TRBV6-6,TRBJ2-7,NA,CASSYESTAPYEQYF,TGTGCCAGCAGTTACGAATCGACAGCCCCCTACGAGCAGTACTTC
NA,TRBV5-1,TRBJ2-5,NA,CASSIGQPHGSQYF,TGCGCCAGCAGCATAGGACAGCCCCATGGGTCCCAGTACTTC
NA,TRBV6-1,TRBJ1-1,NA,CASNTGFMNTEAFF,TGTGCCAGCAACACAGGGTTTATGAACACTGAAGCTTTCTTT
NA,TRBV5-1,TRBJ2-1,TRBD1,CASSGSTGTGFLNEQFF,TGCGCCAGCAGCGGGTCAACCGGGACAGGGTTTCTCAATGAGCAGTTCTTC
NA,TRBV6-1,TRBJ1-5,NA,CASRDRRADNQPQHF,TGTGCCAGCAGGGACCGCAGGGCTGACAATCAGCCCCAGCATTTT
NA,TRBV6-5,TRBJ1-1,NA,CASIRGTPSTEAFF,TGTGCCAGCATTCGGGGGACCCCGAGCACTGAAGCTTTCTTT
NA,TRBV27,TRBJ2-3,NA,CASSFIADTTDTQYF,TGTGCCAGCAGTTTTATCGCAGACACCACAGATACGCAGTATTTT
NA,TRBV15,TRBJ2-7,TRBD2,CATPGLAGDNEQYF,TGTGCCACCCCCGGACTAGCGGGAGATAACGAGCAGTACTTC
NA,TRBV6-1,TRBJ1-2,NA,CASSVGGFAYGYTF,TGTGCCAGCAGTGTAGGAGGGTTTGCCTATGGCTACACCTTC
once,TRBV13,TRBJ2-5,TRBD2,CASSFAGGLIVETQYF,TGTGCCAGCAGCTTCGCGGGGGGCCTAATTGTGGAGACCCAGTACTTC
NA,TRBV2,TRBJ2-7,NA,CASIRGIGYYEQYF,TGTGCCAGCATTAGGGGAATCGGGTACTACGAGCAGTACTTC
NA,TRBV5-4,TRBJ2-1,NA,CASTQLENRYNEQFF,TGTGCCAGCACCCAACTAGAGAACCGGTACAATGAGCAGTTCTTC
NA,TRBV11-2,TRBJ2-1,NA,CASSLWVASDEQFF,TGTGCCAGCAGCTTGTGGGTCGCGAGCGATGAGCAGTTCTTC
NA,TRBV6-1,TRBJ2-7,NA,CASSEGREFDEQYF,TGTGCCAGCAGTGAGGGCAGGGAATTTGACGAGCAGTACTTC
NA,TRBV10-1,TRBJ2-1,NA,CASVPGSTEQFF,TGCGCCAGCGTCCCGGGAAGTACTGAGCAGTTCTTC
NA,TRBV7-2,TRBJ2-1,TRBD2,CASSSTSGGYEFDEQFF,TGTGCCAGCAGCTCGACTAGCGGGGGTTATGAGTTCGATGAGCAGTTCTTC
NA,TRBV5-1,TRBJ2-3,TRBD2,CATSRLAGGGMTDTQYF,TGCGCCACCTCAAGACTAGCGGGAGGAGGGATGACAGATACGCAGTATTTT